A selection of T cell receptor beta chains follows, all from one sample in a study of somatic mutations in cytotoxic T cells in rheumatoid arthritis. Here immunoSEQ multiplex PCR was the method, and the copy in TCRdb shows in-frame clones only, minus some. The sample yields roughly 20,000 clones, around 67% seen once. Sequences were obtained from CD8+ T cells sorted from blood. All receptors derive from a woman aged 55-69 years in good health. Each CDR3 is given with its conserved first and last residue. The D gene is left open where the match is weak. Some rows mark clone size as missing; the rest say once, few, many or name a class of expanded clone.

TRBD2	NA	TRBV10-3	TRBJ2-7	CAISESVYGEGVEQYF	TGTGCCATCAGTGAGTCGGTTTACGGGGAGGGAGTCGAGCAGTACTTC
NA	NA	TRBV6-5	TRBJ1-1	CASSLGPGTEAFF	TGTGCCAGCAGCCTCGGACCAGGGACTGAAGCTTTCTTT
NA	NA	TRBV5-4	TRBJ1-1	CATPPTEGSTEAFF	TGTGCCACTCCCCCCACTGAGGGGAGCACTGAAGCTTTCTTT
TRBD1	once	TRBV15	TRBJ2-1	CATSRDRGPYNEQFF	TGTGCCACCAGCAGAGACAGGGGGCCCTACAATGAGCAGTTCTTC
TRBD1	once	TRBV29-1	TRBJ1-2	CSAETGDYGYTF	TGCAGCGCGGAAACAGGGGACTATGGCTACACCTTC
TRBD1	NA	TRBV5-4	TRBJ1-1	CASSWPGTGENTEAFF	TGTGCCAGCAGCTGGCCCGGGACAGGGGAGAACACTGAAGCTTTCTTT
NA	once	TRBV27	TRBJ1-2	CASSYGPLTMATPSTF	NA
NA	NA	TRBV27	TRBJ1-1	CASSLVRERDPEAFF	TGTGCCAGCAGTTTAGTCCGGGAACGCGATCCTGAAGCTTTCTTT
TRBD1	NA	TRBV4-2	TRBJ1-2	CASSQQRTGNYGYTF	TGTGCCAGCAGCCAACAAAGGACAGGGAACTATGGCTACACCTTC
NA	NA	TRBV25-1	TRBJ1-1	CASAQSLNTEAFF	TGTGCCAGCGCACAGAGCCTGAACACTGAAGCTTTCTTT
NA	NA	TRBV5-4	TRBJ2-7	CASSLGGLAYEQYF	TGTGCCAGCAGCTTGGGTGGGCTTGCCTACGAGCAGTACTTC
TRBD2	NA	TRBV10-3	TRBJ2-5	CAIPERDQRGLPAGQETQYF	TGTGCCATCCCCGAGAGGGATCAGCGGGGGCTGCCCGCGGGGCAAGAGACCCAGTACTTC
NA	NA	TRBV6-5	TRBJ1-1	CASSFYQGMNTEAFF	TGTGCCAGCAGTTTCTATCAGGGTATGAACACTGAAGCTTTCTTT
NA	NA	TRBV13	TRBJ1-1	CASRGVNTEAFF	TGTGCCAGCAGAGGGGTGAACACTGAAGCTTTCTTT
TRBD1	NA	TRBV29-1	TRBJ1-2	CSVDEGQGNGYTF	TGCAGCGTTGATGAGGGACAGGGGAATGGCTACACCTTC
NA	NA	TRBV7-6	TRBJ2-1	CASSPRPGSNAPSMAHNNEQFF	TGTGCCAGCAGCCCCCGTCCAGGATCGAACGCCCCATCCATGGCCCATAACAATGAGCAGTTCTTC
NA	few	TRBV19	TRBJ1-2	CASSKGFGGDYYGYTF	TGTGCCAGTAGTAAAGGCTTCGGGGGTGATTACTATGGCTACACCTTC
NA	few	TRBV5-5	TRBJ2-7	CASSFPRESYEQYF	TGTGCCAGCAGCTTCCCCCGGGAGTCCTACGAGCAGTACTTC
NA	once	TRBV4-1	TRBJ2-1	CASSQDWDWDYNEQFF	TGCGCCAGCAGCCAAGATTGGGACTGGGACTACAATGAGCAGTTCTTC
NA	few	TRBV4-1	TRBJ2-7	CASSQERRATYEQYF	TGCGCCAGCAGCCAAGAACGGCGGGCAACCTACGAGCAGTACTTC
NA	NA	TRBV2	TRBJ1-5	CASSGTTAGNQPQHF	TGTGCCAGCAGTGGGACGACAGCCGGTAATCAGCCCCAGCATTTT
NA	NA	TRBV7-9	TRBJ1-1	CASSLISTEAFF	TGTGCCAGCAGCTTAATTTCCACTGAAGCTTTCTTT
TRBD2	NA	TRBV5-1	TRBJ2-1	CASSPERGSFNEQFF	TGCGCCAGCAGCCCGGAGCGGGGGAGTTTTAATGAGCAGTTCTTC
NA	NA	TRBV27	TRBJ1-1	CASSLWGGGTEAFF	TGTGCCAGCAGTTTATGGGGAGGTGGGACTGAAGCTTTCTTT
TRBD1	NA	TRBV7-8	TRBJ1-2	CASSLAIGTGRAYGYTF	TGTGCCAGCAGCTTAGCGATTGGGACAGGGCGTGCCTATGGCTACACCTTC
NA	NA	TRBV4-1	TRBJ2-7	CASSQEAHSYEQYF	TGCGCCAGCAGCCAAGAAGCGCACTCCTACGAGCAGTACTTC
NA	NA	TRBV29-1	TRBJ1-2	CSVEIRGGYTF	TGCAGCGTTGAGATCCGTGGGGGCTACACCTTC
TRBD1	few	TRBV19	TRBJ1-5	CASSIVMRGPNQPQHF	TGTGCCAGTAGTATAGTGATGAGGGGGCCCAATCAGCCCCAGCATTTT
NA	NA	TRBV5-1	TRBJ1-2	CASSLAGQGTPSAYGYTF	TGCGCCAGCAGCTTGGCGGGGCAGGGGACTCCCTCTGCTTATGGCTACACCTTC
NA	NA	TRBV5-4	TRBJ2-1	CASSFISGENEQFF	TGTGCCAGCAGCTTTATTTCAGGGGAGAATGAGCAGTTCTTC
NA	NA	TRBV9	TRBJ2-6	CASSYPSSGANVLTF	TGTGCCAGCAGCTACCCCAGCTCTGGGGCCAACGTCCTGACTTTC
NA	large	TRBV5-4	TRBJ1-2	CASSLLTGTDGGYTF	TGTGCCAGCAGCTTGTTAACCGGGACGGATGGTGGCTACACCTTC
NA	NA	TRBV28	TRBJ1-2	CASSFTGFYGYTF	TGTGCCAGCAGTTTTACAGGCTTTTATGGCTACACCTTC
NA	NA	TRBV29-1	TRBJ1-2	CSVEARRKTGHNYGYTF	TGCAGCGTTGAAGCACGGAGAAAAACAGGTCATAACTATGGCTACACCTTC
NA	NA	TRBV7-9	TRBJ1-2	CASSPPGGADYGYTF	TGTGCCAGCAGCCCCCCGGGGGGGGCGGACTATGGCTACACCTTC
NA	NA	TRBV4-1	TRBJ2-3	CASSQANQNTQYF	TGCGCCAGCAGCCAAGCAAACCAAAATACGCAGTATTTT
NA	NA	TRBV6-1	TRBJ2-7	CASSEVREHEQYF	TGTGCCAGCAGTGAAGTGAGGGAGCACGAGCAGTACTTC
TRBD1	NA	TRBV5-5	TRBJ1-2	CASSRWTGGSYGYTF	TGTGCCAGCAGCAGATGGACAGGGGGCTCCTATGGCTACACCTTC
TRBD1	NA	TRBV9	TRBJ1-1	CASSVGRGQDTEAFF	TGTGCCAGCAGCGTAGGAAGGGGGCAGGACACTGAAGCTTTCTTT
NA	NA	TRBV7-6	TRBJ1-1	CASSLAEGEGAEAFF	TGTGCCAGCAGCTTAGCGGAAGGGGAAGGGGCTGAAGCTTTCTTT
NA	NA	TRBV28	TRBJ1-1	CASSLSQRNTEAFF	TGTGCCAGCAGTTTATCACAGCGGAACACTGAAGCTTTCTTT
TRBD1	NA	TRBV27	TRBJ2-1	CASSFGGTGGYNEQFF	TGTGCCAGCAGTTTCGGGGGGACAGGGGGTTACAATGAGCAGTTCTTC
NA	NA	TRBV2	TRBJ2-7	CASIGNEQYF	TGTGCCAGCATAGGGAACGAGCAGTACTTC
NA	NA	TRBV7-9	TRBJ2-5	CASSLSGEETQYF	TGTGCCAGCAGCTTATCGGGGGAAGAGACCCAGTACTTC
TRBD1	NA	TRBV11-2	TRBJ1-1	CASSLADRVGEAFF	TGTGCCAGCAGCTTAGCGGACAGGGTAGGCGAAGCTTTCTTT
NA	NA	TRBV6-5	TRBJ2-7	CASSYSAGDTYEQYF	TGTGCCAGCAGTTACTCTGCAGGGGATACCTACGAGCAGTACTTC
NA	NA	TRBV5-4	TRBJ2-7	CASSFDGRNSYEQYF	TGTGCCAGCAGCTTTGACGGGAGAAATAGCTACGAGCAGTACTTC
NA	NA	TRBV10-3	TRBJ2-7	CATGYTHEQYF	TGTGCCACCGGGTACACCCACGAGCAGTACTTC
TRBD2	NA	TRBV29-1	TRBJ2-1	CSVEGRGGRNEQFF	TGCAGCGTTGAAGGGCGGGGGGGAAGAAATGAGCAGTTCTTC
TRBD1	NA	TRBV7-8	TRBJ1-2	CASSPGGDRGGYTF	TGTGCCAGCAGCCCCGGAGGGGACAGGGGTGGCTACACCTTC
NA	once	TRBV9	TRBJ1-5	CASSPGVSNQPQHF	TGTGCCAGCAGCCCCGGGGTCAGCAATCAGCCCCAGCATTTT
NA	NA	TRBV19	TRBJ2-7	CASSMTWSWSYEQYF	TGTGCCAGTAGTATGACGTGGAGTTGGTCGTACGAGCAGTACTTC
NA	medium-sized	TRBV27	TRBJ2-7	CASSLSDSSSYEQYF	TGTGCCAGCAGTTTATCGGACTCAAGCTCCTACGAGCAGTACTTC
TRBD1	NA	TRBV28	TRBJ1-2	CASSYNRGEGNYGYTF	TGTGCCAGCAGTTATAACAGGGGAGAGGGCAACTATGGCTACACCTTC
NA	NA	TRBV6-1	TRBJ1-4	CASREVGTNEKLFF	TGTGCCAGCAGGGAGGTAGGAACTAATGAAAAACTGTTTTTT
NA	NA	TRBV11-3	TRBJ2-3	CASSPSTDTQYF	TGTGCCAGCAGCCCCAGCACAGATACGCAGTATTTT
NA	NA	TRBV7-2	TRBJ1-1	CASSFPGENTEAFF	TGTGCCAGCAGCTTTCCAGGGGAGAACACTGAAGCTTTCTTT
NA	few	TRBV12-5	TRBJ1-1	CASGSPGLGTEAFF	TGTGCTAGTGGTTCTCCGGGCCTGGGAACTGAAGCTTTCTTT
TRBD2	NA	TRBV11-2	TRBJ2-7	CASSSGLAGVTGYEQYF	TGTGCCAGCAGCTCCGGACTAGCGGGGGTTACTGGGTACGAGCAGTACTTC